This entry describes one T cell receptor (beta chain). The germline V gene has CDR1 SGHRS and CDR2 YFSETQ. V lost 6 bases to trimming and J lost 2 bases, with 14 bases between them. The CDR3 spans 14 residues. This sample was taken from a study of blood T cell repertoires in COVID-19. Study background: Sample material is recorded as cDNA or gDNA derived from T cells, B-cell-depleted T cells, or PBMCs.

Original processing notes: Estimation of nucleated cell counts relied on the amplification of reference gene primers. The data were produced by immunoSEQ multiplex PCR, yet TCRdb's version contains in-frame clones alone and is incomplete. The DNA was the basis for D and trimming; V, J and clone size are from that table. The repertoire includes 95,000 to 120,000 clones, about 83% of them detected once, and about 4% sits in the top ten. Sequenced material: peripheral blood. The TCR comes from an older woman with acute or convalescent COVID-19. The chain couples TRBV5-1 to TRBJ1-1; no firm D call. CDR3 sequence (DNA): TGCGCCAGCACCCGCATTCCAGGAAACACTGAAGCTTTCTTT. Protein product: CASTRIPGNTEAFF.